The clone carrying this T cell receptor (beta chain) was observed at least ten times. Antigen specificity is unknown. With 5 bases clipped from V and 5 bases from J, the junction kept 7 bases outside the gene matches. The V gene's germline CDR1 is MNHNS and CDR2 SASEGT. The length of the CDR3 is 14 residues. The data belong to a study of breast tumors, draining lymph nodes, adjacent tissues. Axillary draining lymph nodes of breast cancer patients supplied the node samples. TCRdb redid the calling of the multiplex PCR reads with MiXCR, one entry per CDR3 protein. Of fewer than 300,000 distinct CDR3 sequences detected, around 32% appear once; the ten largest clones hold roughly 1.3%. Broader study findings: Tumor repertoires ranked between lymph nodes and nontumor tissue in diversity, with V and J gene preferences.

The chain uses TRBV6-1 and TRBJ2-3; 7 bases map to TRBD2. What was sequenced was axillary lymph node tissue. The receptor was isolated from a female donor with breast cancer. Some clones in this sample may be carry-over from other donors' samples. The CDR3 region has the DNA TGTGCCAGCAGTATTGCGGGAGATCAAGATACGCAGTATTTT. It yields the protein CASSIAGDQDTQYF.